This T cell receptor beta chain originates from a study of shared clonotypes between healthy human individuals (dated by TCRdb to 2019 to 2021). With regard to the full study: The cohort included three men and a couple of women between 18 and 49 years of age. To increase sequencing depth and limit assay-specific biases, different laboratories used diverse techniques to prepare libraries and sequence TCR repertoires. To estimate repertoire size and how much clonotype sharing occurs between individuals, the study deeply sequenced the blood TCR repertoires of five healthy adults. For each donor, CD4 naive and CD4 memory were each run on three plates, CD8 naive on two plates, and CD8 memory on one plate. Each donor's leukapheresis produced roughly between roughly 0.85 and 9 billion PBMCs. The study at large found these results: Only blood was sampled, and tissue TCR repertoires likely differ from those in blood. Incomplete sequencing was indicated by rarefaction of sorted-subset datasets, despite the large sequencing depth. Because the study included a small number of donors, the genetic and exposure-history diversity represented was limited. Based on pairwise subsampling, the degree of clonotype sharing among donors was expected to be affected by sequencing depth. Higher generation probabilities were observed for clonotypes shared by all four sorted-subset donors than for non-shared clonotypes. Naive subsets generally had larger estimated clonotype richness than memory subsets did. Approximately 4.8% of naive CD4, 3.5% of naive CD8, roughly 2.4% of memory CD4, and about 0.4% of memory CD8 clonotypes were shared across a few donors.

Regarding this clone: It lacks a known antigen. Per-base quality was not reported, and no clone a single base away is much larger than it.

Using the deep immunoSEQ assay, multiplex PCR amplified TCR CDR3 regions from genomic DNA. Extracted genomic DNA from each cell subset was distributed evenly across all wells of several immunoSEQ 96-well plates, and each plate was treated as a replicate. For sorted subsets, roughly 0.2 ug genomic DNA, equal to tens of thousands of T cell genomes, was loaded into each replicate PCR. Purified libraries were measured with a Qubit 3.0 fluorometer, size-checked on a Bioanalyzer 2100, and measured again with the KAPA Library Quantification kit. Every immunoSEQ 96-well plate was sequenced on a dedicated single-read 150-cycle Illumina NextSeq 550 flow cell. In the paper's pipeline: Because the immunoSEQ output held only junctional sequences and lacked quality scores, the filtering could not match the filtering applied to full-length reads. To assign V/J genes and CDR3, sequences were annotated against IMGT germline references using PyIR, a Python wrapper for IgBLAST v1.9. Reads were filtered out if the reads had weak V/J assignments (E-value above 1e-6), no CDR3, stop codons, out-of-frame junctions, or ambiguous translated residues. V3J clonotypes were defined as sequences sharing an identical inferred V gene, J gene, and CDR3 amino acid sequence. Percentage overlap between repertoires was computed as shared unique clonotypes divided by the size of the smaller repertoire. Three approaches were used to assess repertoire richness: RTK rarefaction, the Chao1 estimator, and Recon v2.1 estimates of unobserved clonotypes. For all TCRbeta clonotypes obtained by the gDNA method from several donors, generation probabilities were computed with OLGA. Held by TCRdb, this immuneACCESS table contains in-frame sequences only and omits some clones. Under half of the omission traces to an unresolved V gene where checked; the cause of the rest is unknown. The DNA was the basis for D and trimming; V, J and clone size are from that table. The sample table holds roughly 1,500,000 clones, of which 98% to 99% were seen once. Of the sample, 0.36% is held by the ten largest clones.

Healthy HIV-negative adults with no recently reported acute infections or vaccinations were included as donors. Every donor was a Caucasian adult residing in Nashville, Tennessee, USA. Magnetic negative selection was used to enrich CD4+ T cells, after which naive cells were positively selected on CD45RA and the negative fraction became the memory subset. Blood was obtained by leukapheresis, after which PBMCs were separated by Ficoll-Histopaque density gradient centrifugation and cryopreserved in liquid nitrogen vapor phase. Analytical flow cytometry was used to check the purity and quantity of every magnetically sorted T cell population. Each sorted fraction had its genomic DNA isolated and then quantified by UV absorbance on a Nanodrop 2000c. Germline trimming: 0 bases from V, 2 bases from J; junction bases outside gene matches: 4. CDR1 and CDR2, looked up from the germline V gene, are SGDLS and YYNGEE. The CDR3 contains 15 residues, cysteine and phenylalanine counted. The retained sequence is limited to the CDR3, 45 bases, with the frame set at the first base.

The source is a young man in good health. Recombination connected TRBV9 to TRBJ2-7; 8 bases in between match TRBD2. The sample taken for sequencing was naive CD4+ T cells sorted from blood. The label giving this sample's cell subset or site can be read as: CD45RA+ positively selected. The bases are TGTGCCAGCAGCGTAGCCAGCGGGAGTACCTACGAGCAGTACTTC. It translates to CASSVASGSTYEQYF.